One sample yielded the 24 T cell receptor beta chains listed below, sequenced in a study of human T cells and chemical hapten exposure. The time point was: pre-sensitization, week 0. The treatment here: therapeutic diphenylcyclopropenone sensitization with weekly scalp DPC. TCRdb redid the calling of the RACE reads with MiXCR, one entry per CDR3 protein. In the table there are about 93,000 distinct CDR3 sequences, over 6.5% of which are singletons. This specimen consisted of whole blood, obtained in connection with sensitization to the hapten diphenylcyclopropenone (DPC). The receptor set was obtained from a man aged 35-49 years with alopecia areata. Some clones in this sample may be carry-over from other donors' samples.

This clonotype appeared many times. The J gene is TRBJ2-3, the V gene TRBV19; 9 bases map to TRBD2. Germline V lookup: CDR1 LNHDA, CDR2 SQIVND (reference sequence). V dropped 6 bases and J dropped 5; count of bases not matched to a gene: 12. The CDR3 loop spans 16 amino acids. The CDR3 nucleotides are TGTGCCAGTAGCCCCGGGTCGGGACTAGCAGTAGATACGCAGTATTTT. Translated: CASSPGSGLAVDTQYF.

This clonotype was counted at least ten times. The chain is built from TRBV6-5 and TRBJ1-1, with TRBD1 matching over 7 bases. The V gene end was trimmed by 1 base and the J gene end by 3 bases; junction bases not matched to a gene: 8. There are 16 residues in the CDR3. Germline lookup yields CDR1 MNHEY and CDR2 SVGAGI. The CDR3 is CASSYLTGLIDTEAFF. CDR3 coding DNA: TGTGCCAGCAGTTACTTGACAGGGCTTATTGACACTGAAGCTTTCTTT.

Of note for this clonotype: Compared with germline, one end of the junction differs, possibly owing to a read error. The chain couples TRBV6-4 to TRBJ1-1, with 7 bases aligning to TRBD1. CDR3 length: 9 residues. The germline V gene encodes CDR1 MRHNA and CDR2 SNTAGT. The CDR3 spells CASSRTGMF. The CDR3 DNA is TGTGCCAGCTCAAGGACAGGAATGTTT.

CDR3 in DNA: TGTGCCAGCAGTTTAAACTTAGGTCGGCAGGGCGAGAAAAACTATGGCTACACCTTC. Translated: CASSLNLGRQGEKNYGYTF. The chain is built from TRBV28 and TRBJ1-2, with D perhaps TRBD1 (5 bases). The CDR3 consists of 19 residues. V was clipped by 2 bases and J by 2 bases, with 24 bases between them. From germline, CDR1 is MDHEN and CDR2 SYDVKM.

There are a few counts of this clonotype. The chain carries TRBV9 and TRBJ2-1; D call uncertain. Germline V gives CDR1 SGDLS, CDR2 YYNGEE. This CDR3 region has 15 residues. V lost 0 bases and J lost 5, with 12 bases in between. The CDR3 is CASSVGYGSDNEQFF. The CDR3, as DNA: TGTGCCAGCAGCGTAGGATACGGGTCGGACAATGAGCAGTTCTTC. The full variable domain, in which reference TRBV9 and TRBJ2-1 provide the parts outside the CDR3, is DSGVTQTPKHLITATGQRVTLRCSPRSGDLSVYWYQQSLDQGLQFLIQYYNGEERAKGNILERFSAQQFPDLHSELNLSSLELGDSALYFCASSVGYGSDNEQFFGPGTRLTVL.

The chain employs TRBV6-5 and TRBJ2-5, with D perhaps being TRBD1 or TRBD2 (5 bases each). The CDR3 has 14 residues. The germline CDR1 and CDR2 sequences are MNHEY and SVGAGI. With 2 bases removed from V and 4 bases from J, the gap between germline ends came to 11 bases. Here the CDR3 DNA reads TGTGCCAGCAGTTACGGGGGTGGCGGAGAGACCCAGTACTTC. Residues: CASSYGGGGETQYF.

This clonotype has a handful of counts. The chain uses TRBV28 and TRBJ1-1; D is unclear. This CDR3 has 16 amino acids. CDR1 is MDHEN and CDR2 is SYDVKM in the germline V gene. V was cut by 3 bases and J by 1 base, with 15 bases left in between. CDR3: CASSFSGALGNTEAFF. CDR3 DNA sequence: TGTGCCAGCAGTTTTTCGGGAGCTCTGGGGAACACTGAAGCTTTCTTT.

The genes are TRBV7-2 and TRBJ1-4; D remains unclear. Trimming shortened V by 2 bases and J by 7 bases, and 20 bases separated the two germline ends. The germline gives CDR1 SGHTA, CDR2 FQGNSA. The CDR3 sequence is 17 residues long. The CDR3 region has the DNA TGTGCCAGCAGCTTAATCGGACGACAACCGCCGACTGAAAAACTGTTTTTT. This sequence encodes CASSLIGRQPPTEKLFF.

This clonotype has at least ten counts. This chain joins TRBV29-1 and TRBJ2-3; 8 bases map to TRBD2. In germline, CDR1 is SQVTM, CDR2 ANQGSEA. The junction had 0 bases not matched to a gene; V was cut back by 3 bases and J by 4 bases. CDR3 length equals 12 residues. CDR3 amino acids: CSVEREADTQYF. CDR3 DNA: TGCAGCGTTGAGCGGGAGGCAGATACGCAGTATTTT.

This clonotype was recorded at least ten times. The chain employs TRBV12-3 or TRBV12-4 and TRBJ2-3; D gene uncertain. CDR3 length: 13 residues. V shed 5 bases and J shed 5 bases, with 11 bases lying between them. The chain's CDR3 is CASSIYWGDTQYF. The CDR3 DNA is TGTGCCAGCAGTATTTATTGGGGAGATACGCAGTATTTT.

Comment on this clonotype: A read error may explain this, as a much larger clone is one base away. J is TRBJ2-7 and V is TRBV28; possibly TRBD1 for D (5 bases). Germline assignment: CDR1 MDHEN and CDR2 SYDVKM. This CDR3 has 14 amino acids. CDR3 region: CTSSSSSRAYEQYV. The CDR3 DNA is TGTACCAGCAGTAGCTCCTCCAGGGCCTACGAGCAGTACGTC.

This clonotype appeared a few times. The chain couples TRBV28 to TRBJ2-6, with 7 bases fitting TRBD2. In germline, CDR1 is MDHEN, CDR2 SYDVKM. The CDR3 extends over 15 amino acids. Unmatched junction bases numbered 4, after V lost 6 bases and J lost 2 bases. CDR3 nucleotides: TGTGCCAGCAGCCCCGGGGGGACTGGGGCCAACGTCCTGACTTTC. The encoded protein is CASSPGGTGANVLTF.

This clonotype was counted many times. This chain links TRBV28 with TRBJ2-7; a weak D match, TRBD1 (6 bases). Deletions cut 5 bases from V and 2 bases from J, with 7 bases between. Germline V lookup: CDR1 MDHEN, CDR2 SYDVKM. The CDR3 contains 12 residues. CDR3 coding DNA: TGTGCCAGCAGTGACAGGACCTACGAGCAGTACTTC. It yields the protein CASSDRTYEQYF.

The CDR3 spells CASSVAQTFIEKLFF. The DNA of the CDR3 is TGTGCCAGCAGCGTGGCGCAGACCTTTATTGAAAAACTGTTTTTT. The rearrangement uses TRBV11-2 and TRBJ1-4; D is uncertain. V was shortened by 5 bases and J by 7 bases, with 17 bases between the two germline ends. The germline V gene has CDR1 SGHAT and CDR2 FQNNGV. The CDR3 extends over 15 amino acids.

This clonotype was counted a few times. The gene calls are TRBV12-3 or TRBV12-4 and TRBJ2-1, with 8 bases matching TRBD2. This CDR3 is 15 amino acids long. The junction had 3 bases not matched to a gene; V was cut back by 5 bases and J by 0 bases. The CDR3 protein is CASSVLAVSYNEQFF. As DNA, the CDR3 is TGTGCCAGCAGTGTACTAGCGGTCTCCTACAATGAGCAGTTCTTC.

This clonotype has only a few counts. This chain links TRBV7-9 with TRBJ2-7, with TRBD1 identical over 9 bases. The CDR3 extends over 16 amino acids. The germline gives CDR1 SEHNR, CDR2 FQNEAQ (reference sequence). J was trimmed by 0 bases and V by 5 bases; bases with no gene match: 8. The CDR3 is CASSLRTGDSSYEQYF. For the CDR3, the DNA is TGTGCCAGCAGCCTACGGACAGGGGATAGCTCCTACGAGCAGTACTTC.

The chain has TRBV6-6 and TRBJ1-3; D is possibly TRBD1 (6 bases). The CDR3 sequence is 15 residues long. Trimming removed 6 bases at V and 2 bases at J, with 14 bases between. Germline loops: CDR1 MNHNY, CDR2 SVGAGI (reference sequence). CDR3: CASRNTGGAGNTIYF. The CDR3 DNA reads TGTGCCAGCAGGAACACCGGGGGCGCTGGAAACACCATATATTTT.

This clonotype was observed many times. The J gene is TRBJ2-7, the V gene TRBV20-1; 8 nucleotides match TRBD1. The ends lost 1 base at V and 7 bases at J; junction bases unmatched: 9. CDR3 length equals 14 residues. Per germline, CDR1 DFQATT and CDR2 SNEGSKA (reference sequence). This CDR3 reads CSARVRQGLGEQYF. DNA of the CDR3: TGCAGTGCTAGAGTAAGACAGGGGTTAGGGGAGCAGTACTTC.

The chain links TRBV19 to TRBJ2-5; D uncertain. The CDR3 covers 14 residues. Trimming stripped 3 bases from V and 2 bases from J, with 10 bases between. CDR1 is LNHDA and CDR2 is SQIVND in the germline V gene (reference sequence). This CDR3 reads CASSMLGDQETQYF. The CDR3 DNA reads as TGTGCCAGTAGTATGCTGGGCGATCAAGAGACCCAGTACTTC.

The genes are TRBV14 and TRBJ2-7, with TRBD2 matching 7 bases. Unmatched junction bases numbered 9, after V lost 5 bases and J lost 2 bases. Germline V lookup: CDR1 SGHDN, CDR2 FVKESK. There are 15 residues in the CDR3. The CDR3 sequence is CASSKVGRGAYEQYV. The CDR3 coding sequence is TGTGCCAGCAGCAAAGTCGGTCGGGGGGCCTACGAGCAGTACGTC.

This clonotype showed up many times. This chain uses TRBV28 with TRBJ2-7, with 7 bases that match TRBD1. The germline CDR1 and CDR2 sequences are MDHEN and SYDVKM. The CDR3 spans 14 residues. J lost 4 bases, V lost 6 bases, and 9 bases had no gene match. The CDR3 sequence: CASSNTGDRYEQYF. In DNA, the CDR3 is TGTGCCAGCAGCAATACAGGGGATCGGTACGAGCAGTACTTC. The variable domain in full, with the rest retrieved from reference TRBV28 and TRBJ2-7, is DVKVTQSSRYLVKRTGEKVFLECVQDMDHENMFWYRQDPGLGLRLIYFSYDVKMKEKGDIPEGYSVSREKKERFSLILESASTNQTSMYLCASSNTGDRYEQYFGPGTRLTVT.

This clonotype was recorded a few times. This chain connects TRBV18 to TRBJ2-1; TRBD2 matches 7 bases. Germline V gives CDR1 KGHSH, CDR2 LQKENI. V shed 1 base and J 6 bases; nucleotides not matched to a gene: 15. The CDR3 spans 18 residues. This chain's CDR3 is CASSPRGLPAGRINEQFF. The CDR3 region has the DNA TGTGCCAGCTCACCACGGGGTTTGCCAGCGGGAAGAATCAATGAGCAGTTCTTC.

This clonotype was seen repeatedly, ten times or more. This chain joins TRBV12-3 or TRBV12-4 and TRBJ1-4; D ambiguous. V was shortened by 7 bases and J by 4 bases, with 19 bases between the two germline ends. This CDR3 has 16 amino acids. In DNA, the CDR3 is TGTGCCAGCAAGCGGGCAATTGGAGGCTTTAATGAAAAACTGTTTTTT. It yields the protein CASKRAIGGFNEKLFF.

The chain carries TRBV12-3 or TRBV12-4 and TRBJ2-3; TRBD1 matches 9 bases. The trim removed 6 bases at V and 0 bases at J, leaving 4 bases unmatched. The CDR3 covers 15 residues. The CDR3 nucleotides are TGTGCCAGCAGGGCTGGGACAGGGAGCACAGATACGCAGTATTTT. It codes for CASRAGTGSTDTQYF.